This T cell receptor beta chain stems from a study of T cell repertoires in cytomegalovirus infection. Study information: The public TCR beta signatures pointed to both CMV infection and matching HLA type.

The CDR3 runs to 13 residues. With 4 bases clipped from V and 5 bases from J, the junction kept 5 bases outside the gene matches. Germline lookup yields CDR1 SGHRS and CDR2 YFSETQ. General study findings and limits: Dominating the ex vivo response were HLA-C-restricted CMV-specific TCR beta clonotypes.

Concerning this clonotype itself: No antigen is known for it.

TCRdb itself ran the reads through MiXCR, one entry per CDR3 protein. The sample lists about 98,000 distinct CDR3 sequences, approximately 15% occurring once. The chain uses TRBV5-1 and TRBJ1-1; 7 nucleotides align to TRBD1. The source material was PBMCs. The sequence derives from a human donor in good health (CMV status not recorded). Some clones in this sample may be carry-over from other donors' samples. The CDR3 DNA reads TGCGCCAGCAGCAGTACAGGGGAGACTGAAGCTTTCTTT. It encodes CASSSTGETEAFF.